These 26 T cell receptor beta chains were sequenced from one sample in a study of T cells after yellow fever vaccination. TCRdb redid the calling of the 5' RACE reads with MiXCR, one entry per CDR3 protein. The sample holds some 420,000 distinct CDR3 sequences, under 20% seen once. The source was PBMCs, collected before the yellow fever booster vaccination. The source of these receptors is a man between 18 and 35 years old who received the YFV17D yellow fever vaccine.

Many counts were recorded for this clonotype. The V and J genes are TRBV27 and TRBJ1-1; D not resolved. The CDR3 length is 13 residues. With 6 bases removed from V and 0 bases from J, the gap between germline ends came to 8 bases. The V gene's germline CDR1 is MNHEY and CDR2 SMNVEV (reference sequence). CDR3 bases: TGTGCCAGCAGCTCCACGGTGAACACTGAAGCTTTCTTT. Its protein is CASSSTVNTEAFF.

The sample holds a few counts of this clonotype. The chain links TRBV7-9 to TRBJ1-1; tentative D call: TRBD1 (6 bases). Germline V lookup: CDR1 SEHNR, CDR2 FQNEAQ (reference sequence). The V end was cut by 5 bases, the J end by 3 bases, with 10 bases between. This CDR3 contains 13 residues. DNA of the CDR3: TGTGCCAGCAGCCCGGGACACGACACTGAAGCTTTCTTT. Encoded protein: CASSPGHDTEAFF.

V usage is TRBV18 and J usage is TRBJ2-7, with 8 bases matching TRBD1. V lost 0 bases and J lost 4; bases outside the gene matches: 5. The CDR3 is 15 residues long. CDR1 KGHSH and CDR2 LQKENI come from the germline V gene. CDR3 nucleotides: TGTGCCAGCTCACCACCGGGACAGGCCAATTACGAGCAGTACTTC. This codes for CASSPPGQANYEQYF.

The V call is TRBV12-3 or TRBV12-4, the J call TRBJ1-2; the D is unclear. This CDR3 comprises 13 residues. Trimming shortened V by 5 bases and J by 4 bases, and 11 bases separated the two germline ends. CDR3 sequence reads: CASSPRLGYGYTF. The CDR3 DNA reads TGTGCCAGCAGTCCCCGTTTGGGCTATGGCTACACCTTC.

V gene TRBV11-1 combines with J gene TRBJ2-1; 9 positions agree with TRBD1. CDR3 size: 13 residues. Trimming cost V 5 bases and J 4 bases; bases outside gene matches: 0. CDR1 is SGHAT, CDR2 FQDESV, per germline (reference sequence). The CDR3 nucleotides are TGTGCCAGCAGCGGGACAGGGTACAATGAGCAGTTCTTC. Translation: CASSGTGYNEQFF.

This clonotype was observed a handful of times. V usage is TRBV30 and J usage is TRBJ2-2, with D possibly matching TRBD1 (5 bases). Germline V gene lookup returns CDR1 GTSNPN and CDR2 SVGIG (reference sequence). The V and J ends lost 0 bases and 2 bases respectively, with 10 bases between them. The CDR3 contains 15 residues. The DNA of the CDR3 is TGTGCCTGGAGTGTGGGGCAACTCAACACCGGGGAGCTGTTTTTT. This sequence encodes CAWSVGQLNTGELFF.

This clonotype was seen more than once but under ten times. J is TRBJ1-6 and V is TRBV6-1; D remains ambiguous. The CDR3 sequence is 11 residues long. V lost 6 bases, J lost 7 bases, and 4 bases lay in between. Germline V lookup: CDR1 MNHNS, CDR2 SASEGT. The DNA for the CDR3 is TGTGCCAGCAGGGAAAATTCACCCCTCCACTTT. Translation gives CASRENSPLHF.

This clonotype turned up a few times. This sequence joins TRBV4-3 and TRBJ1-1; no definite D call. The CDR3 has 15 residues. V dropped 0 bases and J dropped 6 bases, with 14 bases sitting between them. The germline gives CDR1 LGHNA, CDR2 YSLEER. Here the CDR3 DNA reads TGCGCCAGCAGCCAAGAATGGGTCCGGCAGTCTGAAGCTTTCTTT. Translation: CASSQEWVRQSEAFF.

The sample holds a few counts of this clonotype. The gene calls are TRBV3-1 and TRBJ1-1; D is unclear. Germline CDR1 and CDR2: LGHDT and YNNKEL (reference sequence). V was cut by 4 bases and J by 5 bases, with 11 bases left in between. This CDR3 spans 13 amino acids. CDR3 DNA sequence: TGTGCCAGCAGCCCCGCACGGTGGACTGAAGCTTTCTTT. Its translation is CASSPARWTEAFF.

This chain links TRBV5-4 with TRBJ1-2, with D possibly matching TRBD1 (6 bases). The CDR3 has 16 amino acids. Germline V lookup: CDR1 SGHNT, CDR2 YYREEE (reference sequence). Trimming stripped 0 bases from V and 6 bases from J, with 18 bases between. The CDR3 spells CASSLVILQGRDGYTF. The CDR3 DNA reads TGTGCCAGCAGCTTGGTTATTCTCCAGGGGCGGGATGGCTACACCTTC.

This clonotype was picked up a small number of times. The chain carries TRBV10-3 and TRBJ1-1; TRBD1 matches at 7 bases. This CDR3 has 16 amino acids. V was clipped by 2 bases and J by 1 base; unmatched bases: 7. The germline V gene has CDR1 ENHRY and CDR2 SYGVKD. Here the CDR3 reads CAISERNRDRNTEAFF. DNA for the CDR3: TGTGCCATCAGTGAGAGAAACAGGGACAGGAACACTGAAGCTTTCTTT.

This clonotype has only a few counts. This rearrangement joins TRBV6-2 or TRBV6-3 to TRBJ1-5; tentative D call: TRBD1 (6 bases). Germline-derived CDR1 and CDR2 are MNHEY and SVGEGT. Trimming took 5 bases from V and 1 from J, leaving 15 bases between them. This CDR3 is built from 16 residues. The CDR3 here is CASSDPQGSSNQPQHF. DNA of the CDR3: TGTGCCAGCAGTGATCCCCAGGGGTCCAGCAATCAGCCCCAGCATTTT.

The V gene is TRBV2, the J gene TRBJ1-5; D gene unclear. Germline V lookup: CDR1 SNHLY, CDR2 FYNNEI. CDR3 length equals 13 residues. The ends were cut back, 4 bases at V and 6 bases at J, with 10 bases in the middle. CDR3 coding DNA: TGTGCCAGCAGTGTAGGAGCGGGTCAGCCCCAGCATTTT. This sequence encodes CASSVGAGQPQHF.

V gene TRBV6-2 or TRBV6-3 combines with J gene TRBJ2-7, with D perhaps matching TRBD2 (5 bases). The CDR3 runs 12 residues. The germline V and J ends were trimmed by 7 bases and 1 base, with 8 bases remaining between them. Germline CDR1 and CDR2: MNHEY and SVGEGT. DNA for the CDR3: TGTGCCAGCATGACTAATTCCTACGAGCAGTACTTC. It yields the protein CASMTNSYEQYF.

CDR3 protein: CSVEGRGAYTDTQYF. CDR3 coding DNA: TGCAGCGTTGAAGGGCGTGGGGCTTACACAGATACGCAGTATTTT. V and J are TRBV29-1 and TRBJ2-3; the D gene is possibly TRBD1 (5 bases). The V gene lost 1 base and the J gene lost 2 bases, with 13 bases spanning the gap. CDR3 length equals 15 residues. Germline assignment: CDR1 SQVTM and CDR2 ANQGSEA.

The V gene is TRBV3-1, the J gene TRBJ2-5; 10 positions agree with TRBD2. The CDR3 contains 17 residues. With 1 base clipped from V and 3 bases from J, the junction kept 8 bases outside the gene matches. The V gene's germline CDR1 is LGHDT and CDR2 YNNKEL (reference sequence). The CDR3 region has the DNA TGTGCCAGCAGCCAAGTTCCCAGCGGGGGGGCCAAAGAGACCCAGTACTTC. This translates into CASSQVPSGGAKETQYF.

The V call is TRBV24-1, the J call TRBJ2-3; D is possibly TRBD2 (6 bases). This CDR3 comprises 13 residues. Germline assignment: CDR1 KGHDR and CDR2 SFDVKD. Between the trimmed V and J ends, which lost 7 bases and 1 base, there was a span of 8 bases. The CDR3 loop reads CATSGGGTDTQYF. The CDR3 bases are TGTGCCACCAGCGGCGGGGGCACAGATACGCAGTATTTT.

There are many counts of this clonotype. The CDR3 DNA is TGTGCCATCTCCTGGGACGGATCTAACTATGGCTACACCTTC. Translating gives CAISWDGSNYGYTF. The V gene is TRBV10-3, the J gene TRBJ1-2; perhaps TRBD1 as D (5 bases). There are 14 residues in the CDR3. V was clipped by 8 bases and J by 0 bases, with 13 bases between them. Germline loops: CDR1 ENHRY, CDR2 SYGVKD.

This chain uses TRBV20-1 with TRBJ2-3, with TRBD2 matching over 8 bases. Germline V gene data show CDR1 as DFQATT and CDR2 as SNEGSKA (reference sequence). The CDR3 has 13 amino acids. The ends lost 3 bases at V and 5 bases at J; junction bases unmatched: 4. This chain's CDR3 is CSASGGAEDTQYF. The CDR3 DNA reads TGCAGTGCTAGCGGGGGGGCTGAAGATACGCAGTATTTT.

This chain links TRBV10-3 with TRBJ2-2, with 7 bases identical to TRBD1. V was clipped by 0 bases and J by 6 bases; unmatched bases: 7. This CDR3 is 16 amino acids long. Germline-derived CDR1 and CDR2 are ENHRY and SYGVKD. The CDR3 DNA follows: TGTGCCATCAGTGAGTCAGGGACAGCCTCGGCCGGGGAGCTGTTTTTT. Its protein is CAISESGTASAGELFF.

The chain uses TRBV6-2 or TRBV6-3 and TRBJ1-5; D is perhaps TRBD1 (5 bases). Between the trimmed V and J ends, which lost 2 bases and 9 bases, there was a span of 14 bases. CDR1 is MNHEY and CDR2 is SVGEGT in the germline V gene. The CDR3 runs 14 residues. The CDR3 loop is CASSYDGGRMPQHF. CDR3 DNA: TGTGCCAGCAGTTACGACGGGGGTCGTATGCCCCAGCATTTT.

This clonotype was seen more than once but under ten times. The chain is built from TRBV7-9 and TRBJ2-7; D is undetermined. Trimming cost V 7 bases and J 4 bases, with 11 bases left between them. This CDR3 region has 12 residues. Germline CDR1 SEHNR, CDR2 FQNEAQ (reference sequence). In nucleotides, the CDR3 is TGTGCCAGCATGGGCCCCGGGTACGAGCAGTACTTC. Protein product: CASMGPGYEQYF.

The sample holds a few counts of this clonotype. The chain joins TRBV6-5 to TRBJ1-6; 10 bases are shared with TRBD1. The length of the CDR3 is 15 residues. After removal of 6 bases from V and 4 bases from J, the junction contained 3 bases not matched to a gene. Germline V gene lookup returns CDR1 MNHEY and CDR2 SVGAGI. CDR3 sequence reads: CASRRTGGYNSPLHF. DNA of the CDR3: TGTGCCAGCAGACGGACAGGGGGATATAATTCACCCCTCCACTTT.

V usage is TRBV5-6 and J usage is TRBJ1-1; 10 bases align to TRBD1. CDR3 length: 18 residues. Germline CDR1 is SGHDT and CDR2 is YYEEEE. Unmatched junction bases numbered 9, after V lost 0 bases and J lost 1 base. CDR3 in DNA: TGTGCCAGCAGCTTGGGGAAACCGGGACAGGGGTGGAACACTGAAGCTTTCTTT. It yields the protein CASSLGKPGQGWNTEAFF.

In its sample, this clonotype was seen a few times. This chain uses TRBV4-3 with TRBJ2-1; 7 bases are a match to TRBD2. The trim removed 0 bases at V and 11 bases at J, leaving 4 bases unmatched. Germline lookup yields CDR1 LGHNA and CDR2 YSLEER. There are 13 residues in the CDR3. The CDR3 loop is CASSQDTGLQQFF. As DNA, the CDR3 is TGCGCCAGCAGCCAAGATACGGGACTACAGCAGTTCTTC.

This clonotype was observed a handful of times. V and J are TRBV7-8 and TRBJ2-3; a possible D gene is TRBD2 (6 bases). The germline V gene encodes CDR1 SGHVS and CDR2 FQNEAQ. CDR3 length equals 18 residues. Trimming cost V 0 bases and J 2 bases, with 18 bases left between them. The CDR3 is CASSLANRLGGFTDTQYF. The CDR3 nucleotides are TGTGCCAGCAGCTTAGCGAATCGATTGGGAGGATTCACAGATACGCAGTATTTT.